This T cell receptor beta chain was identified during a study of beta chain features in type 1 diabetes. Concerning this clone: Antigen: not known.

Whole-study results and caveats: TCRB CDR3s were moderately but significantly shorter in Type 1 diabetes patients in all four CD4+ subsets.

About 100 mL of blood, on average, came from one heparinised draw per donor. Naive, central memory, regulatory and stem cell-like memory cells within the CD4+ compartment were sorted using CD45RO/CCR7/CD25/CD127/CD95/CD27. V lost 5 bases, J lost 4 bases, and 17 bases lay in between. This CDR3 comprises 14 residues. Germline V gene lookup returns CDR1 GTSNPN and CDR2 SVGIG (reference sequence). The sequenced template was cDNA made from the entire isolated RNA. Sequencing of naive, central memory and regulatory T cell samples gave an average of about 3.57 million reads. Here immunoSEQ multiplex PCR was the method, and the copy in TCRdb shows in-frame clones only, minus some. The sample holds hundreds of thousands of clones, 10% to 15% seen once.

The source material was naive CD4+ T cells from blood. The receptor was isolated from a man younger than 30 with type 1 diabetes. This chain uses TRBV30 with TRBJ1-1; D is possibly TRBD1 (5 bases). In DNA, the CDR3 is TGTGCCTGGGCTACACAGGTTTGGGGCACTGAAGCTTTCTTT. This encodes CAWATQVWGTEAFF.